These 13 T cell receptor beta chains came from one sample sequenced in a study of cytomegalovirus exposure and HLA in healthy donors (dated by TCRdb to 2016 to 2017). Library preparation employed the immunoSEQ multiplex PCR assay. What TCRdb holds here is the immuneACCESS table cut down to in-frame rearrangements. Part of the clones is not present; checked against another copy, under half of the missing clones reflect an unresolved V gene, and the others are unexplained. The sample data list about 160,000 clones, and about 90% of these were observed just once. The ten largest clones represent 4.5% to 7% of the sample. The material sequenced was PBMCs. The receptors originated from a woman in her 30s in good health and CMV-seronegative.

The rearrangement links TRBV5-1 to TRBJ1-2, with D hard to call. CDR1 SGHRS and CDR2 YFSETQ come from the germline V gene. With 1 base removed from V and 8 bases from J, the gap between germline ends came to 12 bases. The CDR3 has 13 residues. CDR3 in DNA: TGCGCCAGCAGCTTGTCAGGAATTAACGGCTACACCTTC. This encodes CASSLSGINGYTF.

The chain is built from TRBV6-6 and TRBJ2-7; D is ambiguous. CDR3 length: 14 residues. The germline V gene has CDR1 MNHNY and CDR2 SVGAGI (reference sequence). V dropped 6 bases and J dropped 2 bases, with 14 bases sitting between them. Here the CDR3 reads CASSPRSLPYEQYF. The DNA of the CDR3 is TGTGCCAGCAGCCCCCGGAGCCTGCCCTACGAGCAGTACTTC.

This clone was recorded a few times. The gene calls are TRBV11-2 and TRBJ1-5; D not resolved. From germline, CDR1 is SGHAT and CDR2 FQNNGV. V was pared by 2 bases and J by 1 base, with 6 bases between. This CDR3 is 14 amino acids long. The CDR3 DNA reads TGTGCCAGCAGCTTATCAGACAGCAATCAGCCCCAGCATTTT. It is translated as CASSLSDSNQPQHF.

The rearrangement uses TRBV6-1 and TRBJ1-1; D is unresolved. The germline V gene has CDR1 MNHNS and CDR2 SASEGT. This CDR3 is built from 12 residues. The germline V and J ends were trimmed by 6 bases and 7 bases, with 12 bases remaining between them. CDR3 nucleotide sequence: TGTGCCAGCAGCCGGTTGGGGTTTGAAGCTTTCTTT. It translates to CASSRLGFEAFF.

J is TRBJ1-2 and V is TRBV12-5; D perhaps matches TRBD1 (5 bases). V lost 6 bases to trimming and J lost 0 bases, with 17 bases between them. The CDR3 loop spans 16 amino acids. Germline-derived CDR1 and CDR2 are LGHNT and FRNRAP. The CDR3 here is CASGPSGTATNYGYTF. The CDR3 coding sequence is TGTGCTAGTGGCCCCTCCGGGACGGCTACTAACTATGGCTACACCTTC.

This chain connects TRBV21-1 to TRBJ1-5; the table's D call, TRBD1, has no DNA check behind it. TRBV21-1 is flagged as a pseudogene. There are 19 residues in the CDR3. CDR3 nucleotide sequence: TGTGCCAGCAGCCAACCGATAGGACAGGCTTCGAAAAACAATCAGCCCCAGCATTTT. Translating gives CASSQPIGQASKNNQPQHF.

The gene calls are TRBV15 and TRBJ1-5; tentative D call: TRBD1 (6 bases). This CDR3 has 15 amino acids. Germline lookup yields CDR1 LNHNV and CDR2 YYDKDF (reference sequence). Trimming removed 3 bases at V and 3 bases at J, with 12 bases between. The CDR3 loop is CATSSSGALNQPQHF. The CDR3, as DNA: TGTGCCACCAGCAGCTCAGGGGCTCTCAATCAGCCCCAGCATTTT.

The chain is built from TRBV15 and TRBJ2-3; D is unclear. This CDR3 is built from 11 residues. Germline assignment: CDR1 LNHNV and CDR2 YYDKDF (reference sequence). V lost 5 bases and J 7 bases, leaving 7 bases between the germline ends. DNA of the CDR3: TGTGCCACCAGCGGTCGGAATACGCAGTATTTT. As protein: CATSGRNTQYF.

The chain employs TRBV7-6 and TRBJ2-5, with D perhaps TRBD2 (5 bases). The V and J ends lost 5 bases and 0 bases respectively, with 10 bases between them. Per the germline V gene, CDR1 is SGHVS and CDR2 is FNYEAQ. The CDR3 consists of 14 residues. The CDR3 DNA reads TGTGCCAGCAGCCCACGAGGGTACCAAGAGACCCAGTACTTC. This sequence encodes CASSPRGYQETQYF.

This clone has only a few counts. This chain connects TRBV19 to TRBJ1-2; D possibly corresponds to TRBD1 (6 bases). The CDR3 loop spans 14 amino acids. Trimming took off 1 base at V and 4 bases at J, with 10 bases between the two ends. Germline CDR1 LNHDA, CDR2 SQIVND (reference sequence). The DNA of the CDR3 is TGTGCCAGTAGTATAGGACAGGTGACCTATGGCTACACCTTC. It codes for CASSIGQVTYGYTF.

DNA of the CDR3: TGTGCCAGTAGCAACCTCGGTGAGGCCCAGCATTTT. It encodes CASSNLGEAQHF. The chain joins TRBV6-5 to TRBJ1-5, with D uncertain. CDR3 length: 12 residues. The V end was cut by 9 bases, the J end by 11 bases, with 17 bases between. CDR1 and CDR2 (germline): MNHEY, SVGAGI.

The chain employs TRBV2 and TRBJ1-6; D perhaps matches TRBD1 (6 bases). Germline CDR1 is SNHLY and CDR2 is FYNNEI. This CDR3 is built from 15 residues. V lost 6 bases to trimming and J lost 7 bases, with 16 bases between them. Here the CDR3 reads CASRQRTAINSPLHF. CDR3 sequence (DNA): TGTGCCAGCAGACAGAGGACAGCTATCAATTCACCCCTCCACTTT.

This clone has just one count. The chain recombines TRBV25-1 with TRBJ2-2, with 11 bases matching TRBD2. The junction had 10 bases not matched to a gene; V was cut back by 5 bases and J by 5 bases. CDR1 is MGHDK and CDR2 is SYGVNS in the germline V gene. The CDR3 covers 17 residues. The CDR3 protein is CASSSYVLAGVTGELFF. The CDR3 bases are TGTGCCAGCAGTAGTTATGTACTAGCGGGGGTAACCGGGGAGCTGTTTTTT.